A single T cell receptor beta chain is shown here with its context. Other DNA sequences of this sample code for an identical CDR3. CDR1 and CDR2 (germline): MDHEN, SYDVKM. The CDR3 runs 11 residues. V lost 2 bases and J 5 bases, leaving 3 bases between the germline ends. Investigators reverse transcribed all isolated RNA, so they sequenced expressed TCRB transcripts. Method: immunoSEQ multiplex PCR; TCRdb's copy keeps in-frame clones and lacks some. The data hold fewer than 900,000 clones, with roughly a sixth observed a single time. This entry is derived from a study of beta chain features in type 1 diabetes.

The sequencing sample was made of naive CD4+ T cells from blood. This sequence was found in a woman under 30 in good health. This sequence joins TRBV28 and TRBJ2-5; D remains ambiguous. CDR3: CASSLGETQYF. CDR3 DNA: TGTGCCAGCAGTTTAGGGGAGACCCAGTACTTC. Filled out from reference TRBV28 and TRBJ2-5, the complete variable domain reads DVKVTQSSRYLVKRTGEKVFLECVQDMDHENMFWYRQDPGLGLRLIYFSYDVKMKEKGDIPEGYSVSREKKERFSLILESASTNQTSMYLCASSLGETQYFGPGTRLLVL.